The present T cell receptor beta chain was sequenced within a study of T cells in Graves' hyperthyroidism and ophthalmopathy. This clonotype was seen a single time. As yet, its antigen is unknown. TCR beta CDR3 regions were amplified from RNA. The HTBI set primed first-round TCR CDR3 RT-PCR. Via MiXCR, TCRdb re-called the multiplex PCR reads, giving one row per CDR3 protein. The top ten hold 34% of the sample, which has hundreds of thousands of distinct CDR3 sequences, 20% to 25% seen once. Ophthalmopathy cases met thresholds of Clinical Activity Score at least 3, NOSPECS grade at least 4 and duration under 3 months. Investigators excluded patients with uncontrolled infection, other autoimmune disease, pregnancy or lactation. General study points: The authors' 13 V-J model separated ophthalmopathy from stable hyperthyroidism. Most expanded thyroid clonotypes above 0.001 also appeared in blood.

Material for sequencing was blood. The sequence came from a man between 25 and 39 years old with Graves' ophthalmopathy.

The CDR3 loop reads CSATGTGGPGYHTDTQYF. The DNA for the CDR3 is TGCAGTGCTACGGGGACTGGCGGACCCGGTTATCACACAGATACGCAGTATTTT. J is TRBJ2-3 and V is TRBV20-1; D is perhaps TRBD2 (6 bases). Trimming shortened V by 4 bases and J by 2 bases, and 25 bases separated the two germline ends. Germline CDR1 reads DFQATT; CDR2 reads SNEGSKA (reference sequence). CDR3 length equals 18 residues.